This entry features one T cell receptor beta chain sequence. Its antigen remains unidentified. It was with 60 Vbeta and 13 Jbeta primers that the PCR ran. This table comes from immunoSEQ multiplex PCR, and its TCRdb copy is limited to in-frame clones, with some not included. The sample includes fewer than 150,000 clones, over 70% of them seen just once. This sample stems from a study of cytomegalovirus exposure and HLA in healthy donors. Study summary: One earlier analysis, a look at about 179 million T cells, found approximately 120 million unique TCR beta sequences. Study-wide results and caveats: A later look showed TCR association rates differing by HLA locus, highest for DRB1 and lowest for HLA-C. The availability of immune exposure information extended only to CMV serostatus. Associated with HLA alleles at 0.05 false discovery rate in a later analysis were about 17,000 TCR beta sequences.

The sequenced material came from PBMCs. The receptor was isolated from a man aged 40-49 years in good health and CMV-seropositive.

CDR3 residues: CASTHIQGRNEKLFF. CDR3 sequence (DNA): TGTGCCAGCACCCACATACAGGGGCGCAATGAAAAACTGTTTTTT. The gene calls are TRBV6-6 and TRBJ1-4; 7 bases are shared with TRBD1. This CDR3 contains 15 residues. Looked up from germline, CDR1 is MNHNY and CDR2 is SVGAGI (reference sequence). V dropped 7 bases and J dropped 5; count of bases not matched to a gene: 10.